This T cell receptor beta chain originates from a study of cytomegalovirus exposure and HLA in healthy donors (dated by TCRdb to about 2017). Study-level background: In an earlier analysis of approximately 500 of the donors, 276 Gb of sequence data and 117 million unique TCR beta sequences from roughly 190 million T cells were reported. Approximately 310 gigabases of sequencing data and around 87 million unique TCR sequences were included in an early release covering around 600 HLA-typed donors. The genetic ancestry cluster associated with self-reported Caucasian donors included 81% of the 398 genotyped donors. The study aimed to test whether cataloging public T cell receptors could reveal signatures of past pathogen exposure. The study used immunosequencing to profile the T cell repertoires of several hundred subjects and linked those repertoires to cytomegalovirus serostatus. In addition to the first cohort of 650 to 800 subjects, a separate validation cohort of around 110 different subjects was used. To predict cytomegalovirus infection status, the study brought together high-throughput TCR immunosequencing, statistical association of individual TCRs with disease status, and machine learning. A later analysis re-analyzed previously published TCR beta repertoires from 650 to 800 donors and added high-resolution HLA genotyping to study TCR occurrence patterns. The later analysis used no new phenotypic data to find candidate immune exposures, relying instead on TCR beta sequences and their occurrence across donors. To decide whether each TCR beta V gene segment behaved as functional or pseudogenic, an earlier analysis of nearly 600 of the donors relied on high-throughput TCR beta sequencing. Alongside the repertoire data, information on donor age, sex, ethnicity and CMV serostatus was compiled. A later genetic analysis used genome-wide SNP genotypes for about 65% of the 666 donors, treating that subset as a discovery cohort. All discovery cohort repertoires had been generated using a single sequencing platform. Both class I and class II loci were covered by HLA typing, at four-digit resolution. The number of typed donors differed by locus: about 620-630 for A, B, C, DRB1 and DQB1; some 540 for DQA1; around 610 for DPA1; and roughly 490 for DPB1. Roughly five DR-DQ haplotypes were treated as single units for association and clustering because of strong linkage in the cohort. Among some 400 genotyped donors of the cohort, an average of approximately 200,000 unique TCR beta nucleotide sequences was sequenced per donor, of which roughly 18% were non-productive. On the study overall, not on this receptor specifically: In a later analysis, the rate of TCR association differed among HLA loci, with DRB1 alleles having the most associated TCRs and HLA-C alleles having the fewest. It was suggested by the authors that the approach could potentially be generalized to other disease states and immunological phenotypes. Compared with the 666-donor mean, donors in an Asian-associated ancestry cluster had fewer N-insertions in productive TCRs, according to a later genetic analysis. In an earlier analysis of roughly 560 of the donors, most TCR beta V segments were observed in productive rearrangements about 90% or about 30% of the time, broadly matching IMGT annotations. Compared with equally common non-associated chains, HLA-associated TCR beta chains in a later analysis were more clonally expanded and had lower generation probabilities. Correlated functional status among segregating V segments might reflect linkage disequilibrium, but an unknown experimental factor could not be ruled out. Most CMV-associated TCR beta chains appeared to be HLA-restricted in a later analysis, and the HLA associations seemed to be driven largely by CMV exposure. Because HLA typing was missing for some donors at each locus, association tests included only the typed subset. The classifier was reported to diagnose cytomegalovirus status with high specificity and sensitivity in both the original and validation cohorts. At a false discovery rate of 0.05, a later analysis linked 15,000 to 20,000 TCR beta sequences to specific HLA alleles. Roughly uniform sequencing depth across donors was assumed in presence/absence analyses, although this assumption may not hold. The study gave a list of under 200 TCR beta chains associated with cytomegalovirus. Most TCR sequences were seen in very few donors, while some public TCRs were found in many individuals. V-gene and J-gene trimming of TCR beta chains was associated with a missense DCLRE1C variant in a later genetic analysis, and the association was replicated in an independent cohort. A further reported finding was that TCR beta sequences accurately predicted the HLA-A and HLA-B alleles for most subjects in the first cohort. A cluster of highly shared sequence variants was judged likely to represent a technical artifact of the sequencing pipeline. In vitro tests confirmed that a few of the cytomegalovirus-associated TCR beta chains recognize cytomegalovirus antigens. Some 15 rarely observed V segments, including chromosome 9 orphons, were excluded from the earlier analysis of approximately 500 of the donors because counts were too low. Only TCR beta chains were sequenced in this cohort, and the absence of alpha or paired-chain data limited detectable features. CMV serostatus was the only immune exposure information available for the cohort. According to a later analysis, parvovirus B19, influenza, CMV and Epstein-Barr virus appeared linked to several top co-occurrence clusters. When HLA alleles, especially DR and DQ, strongly co-occurred, TCR associations were difficult to assign to individual alleles.

The cohort was made up of approximately 670 healthy bone marrow donors. Cohort members were all nominally healthy when sampled, although unrecorded immune exposures were likely present. The donor was CMV seronegative and belonged to the group of over 350 seronegative cohort members. A peripheral blood sample was collected from each donor, and TCR beta sequencing was performed on peripheral blood mononuclear cells. Genomic DNA extraction from the blood cell samples was performed with the Qiagen DNeasy Blood Extraction Kit. A word on this clone: It has no known antigen specificity. Per-nucleotide qualities are absent, and no much larger clonotype sits a single base away.

The method behind the library was the immunoSEQ multiplex PCR assay. For the multiplex PCR, a mixture combining 60 forward primers for TCR Vbeta segments and 13 reverse primers for TCR Jbeta segments was used. The CDR3 region of rearranged TCR beta genes was amplified from genomic DNA with a multiplex PCR assay. The Illumina HiSeq System was used to sequence the amplified TCR beta libraries as 87-base-pair reads. Concerning the study's data processing: A later analysis tallied 80 million to 95 million unique TCR beta chains across the 666 repertoires, and about 12 million of those chains were shared by two or more donors. To remove PCR and sequencing errors, raw reads were error-corrected and collapsed into unique sequences using a nearest-neighbor algorithm that merged closely related sequences. To assign V, D and J gene segments, CDR3 sequences were aligned to IMGT reference sequences. For a sequence to be retained, at least a six-nucleotide match to both a V gene segment and a J gene segment was required. Rearrangements were called productive when the CDR3 lacked stop codons and stayed in frame with V and J; all others were non-productive. Following IMGT convention, CDR3 was defined as the stretch from the second conserved V-encoded cysteine up to the conserved J-encoded phenylalanine. The earlier analysis of more than 450 of the donors excluded sequences that lacked an unambiguous match to a single V gene segment. In an earlier analysis of 500 to 750 of the donors, V segments were called functional above 56.7% productive rearrangements and were called segregating when the between-donor standard deviation exceeded 5%. A statistical classification framework was built for diagnosing cytomegalovirus status from the catalog of TCR beta chain sequences. In a later analysis, TCR nucleotide sequences were compared against IMGT/GENE-DB human TR gene sequences so that V and J genes could be assigned. In a later analysis, CDR3 sequences and most-parsimonious VDJ recombination scenarios were assigned using the TCRdist pipeline. A later analysis defined each TCR beta chain by its CDR3 amino acid sequence plus V-gene family, and excluded reads lacking a unique V-gene family. To address suspected cross-contamination and a sequencing artifact, a later analysis removed roughly 580 highly shared, low-generation-probability nucleotide sequences. For each public chain, a later analysis derived a clonal expansion index from normalized ranks of inferred template counts within each repertoire. A later analysis computed generation probabilities with a VDJ recombination model fitted to out-of-frame rearrangements, and checked the results against IGoR. Hypergeometric tests were used in a later analysis to score TCR-TCR, TCR-HLA and TCR-CMV co-occurrence, with a repertoire-size bias correction applied to the TCR pairs. To estimate false discovery rates, a later analysis permuted the HLA or CMV assignments 20 times. In a later analysis, co-occurring TCRs were grouped using DBSCAN, with TCRdist sequence similarity added in when clustering inside HLA-allele-positive subsets. Repertoires with fewer than 30,000 or more than 120,000 public chains were left out of co-occurrence clustering, as were about 5 repertoires with anomalous nucleotide sharing. The table comes from immuneACCESS by way of TCRdb, which keeps in-frame sequences with V and J called. Part of the clones is missing from these tables; in studies checked, under half for an unresolved V gene and the rest for unknown reasons. V, J and clone size are taken as reported in that table, and D and trimming were inferred from the DNA itself. This sample holds 150,000 or so clones; 70% to 80% were observed only once. Approximately 14% of the sample is in the top ten clones.

Sequencing used PBMCs. The source of this sequence is a woman aged 40 to 55 in good health and CMV-seronegative.

The bases are TGCAGTGCTCCAGACCGGGGGGAGCAGTACTTC. It translates to CSAPDRGEQYF. The chain employs TRBV20-1 and TRBJ2-7; TRBD2 is perhaps the D gene, given 6 matching bases. From its cysteine to its phenylalanine, the CDR3 spans 11 amino acids. The sequence is cut down to CDR3 DNA, 33 bases in frame from base 1. V drops 5 bases and J drops 7 bases, leaving 12 bases in between. CDR1 and CDR2 are read off the germline V gene (reference sequence) as DFQATT and SNEGSKA.